This record covers a single T cell receptor (beta chain). Antigen specificity is unknown. The data were obtained in a study of shared clonotypes between healthy human individuals. Study-wide context: Two women and a few men aged 18 to 49 made up the donors.

The study, taken as a whole, reports: Sharing across four donors was highest in naive CD4 (roughly 5%) and lowest in memory CD8 (0.4%). Compared with clonotypes that all four donors shared, non-shared clonotypes had lower generation probabilities.

Per sorted-subset replicate PCR, input was approximately 0.2 ug DNA, representing about 29,000 T cell genomes. This table comes from immunoSEQ multiplex PCR, and its TCRdb copy is limited to in-frame clones, with some not included. The table has about 2 million clones, 85% to 95% seen once. This CDR3 contains 12 residues. V lost 5 bases, J lost 9 bases, and 6 bases stayed unmatched. Germline values: CDR1 SEHNR, CDR2 FQNEAQ (reference sequence). The specimen was naive CD4+ T cells sorted from blood. Subset reported: CD45RA+ positively selected. The clonotype was recovered from a man aged 18 to 30 in good health. The genes are TRBV7-9 and TRBJ2-7; 8 bases fit TRBD2. The CDR3 coding sequence is TGTGCCAGCAGCCCAAACGGGAGGGCGCAGTACTTC. It codes for CASSPNGRAQYF.